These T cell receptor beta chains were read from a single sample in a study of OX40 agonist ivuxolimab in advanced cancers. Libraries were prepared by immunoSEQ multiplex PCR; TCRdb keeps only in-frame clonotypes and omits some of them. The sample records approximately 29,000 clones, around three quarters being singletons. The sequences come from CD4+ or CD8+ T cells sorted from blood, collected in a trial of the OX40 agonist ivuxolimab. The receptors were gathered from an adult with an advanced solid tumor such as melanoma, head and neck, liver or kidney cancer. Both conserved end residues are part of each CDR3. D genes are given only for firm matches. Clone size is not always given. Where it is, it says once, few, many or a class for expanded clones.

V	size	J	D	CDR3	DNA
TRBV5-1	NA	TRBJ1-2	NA	CASSPLGGQGRLGGYTF	TGCGCCAGCAGCCCCCTGGGGGGGCAGGGAAGGCTCGGGGGCTACACCTTC
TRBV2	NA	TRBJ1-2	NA	CASSFGGQQSNYGYTF	TGTGCCAGCAGCTTCGGGGGACAACAATCGAACTATGGCTACACCTTC
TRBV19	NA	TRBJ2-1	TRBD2	CASSSSLAGGSNEQFF	TGTGCCAGTAGTTCTTCGCTAGCGGGGGGAAGCAATGAGCAGTTCTTC
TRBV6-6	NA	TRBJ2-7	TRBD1	CATSTGGYEQYF	TGTGCCACCTCAACAGGGGGCTACGAGCAGTACTTC
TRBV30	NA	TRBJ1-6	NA	CAWSSGNRYSPLHF	TGTGCCTGGAGTTCCGGAAACAGGTACTCACCCCTCCACTTT
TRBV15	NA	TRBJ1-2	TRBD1	CATIRTGDYGYTF	TGTGCCACCATTAGGACAGGGGACTATGGCTACACCTTC
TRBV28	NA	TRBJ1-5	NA	CASRGRGFQPQHF	TGTGCCAGCAGAGGGAGGGGCTTCCAGCCCCAGCATTTT
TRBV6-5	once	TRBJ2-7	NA	CASNRVGVTYEQYF	TGTGCCAGCAATCGGGTCGGGGTTACCTACGAGCAGTACTTC
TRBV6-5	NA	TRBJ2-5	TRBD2	CASSPRGGETQYF	TGTGCCAGCAGCCCCCGGGGGGGAGAGACCCAGTACTTC
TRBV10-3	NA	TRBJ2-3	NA	CAISNDPRASTDTQYF	TGTGCCATCAGTAACGACCCCAGGGCATCCACAGATACGCAGTATTTT
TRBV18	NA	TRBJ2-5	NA	CASSYLLETQYF	TGTGCCAGCTCCTATCTCCTAGAGACCCAGTACTTC
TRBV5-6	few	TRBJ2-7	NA	CASSLEQGYSYEQYF	TGTGCCAGCAGCTTAGAACAGGGTTACTCCTACGAGCAGTACTTC
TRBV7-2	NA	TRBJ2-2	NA	CASSLLQTGELFF	TGTGCCAGCAGCTTACTCCAGACCGGGGAGCTGTTTTTT
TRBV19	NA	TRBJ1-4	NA	CASSISMGSGEKLFF	TGTGCCAGTAGTATCTCGATGGGGTCTGGTGAAAAACTGTTTTTT
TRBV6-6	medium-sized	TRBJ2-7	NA	CASSYQGHSEQYF	TGTGCCAGCAGCTACCAGGGACATTCCGAGCAGTACTTC
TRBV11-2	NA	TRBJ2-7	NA	CASSLSVSGTRSYEQYF	TGTGCCAGCAGCTTATCGGTTTCGGGGACTCGCTCCTACGAGCAGTACTTC
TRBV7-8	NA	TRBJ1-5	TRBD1	CASSSGQGGNQPQHF	TGTGCCAGCAGCTCGGGACAGGGTGGCAATCAGCCCCAGCATTTT
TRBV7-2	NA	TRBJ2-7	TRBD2	CASSLTSGGNEQYF	TGTGCCAGCAGCTTAACTAGCGGGGGGAACGAGCAGTACTTC
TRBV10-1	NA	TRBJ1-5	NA	CASSEYPGPGGQPQHF	TGCGCCAGCAGTGAGTACCCGGGACCCGGAGGTCAGCCCCAGCATTTT
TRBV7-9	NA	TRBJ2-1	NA	CASSLTSSRGDEQFF	TGTGCCAGCAGCTTAACTTCTTCTAGAGGTGATGAGCAGTTCTTC
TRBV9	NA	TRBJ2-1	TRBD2	CASSVGTSFWEQFF	TGTGCCAGCAGCGTAGGGACTAGCTTTTGGGAGCAGTTCTTC
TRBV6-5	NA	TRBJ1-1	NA	CASTLQPPLNTEAFF	TGTGCCAGCACCTTACAACCCCCCCTGAACACTGAAGCTTTCTTT
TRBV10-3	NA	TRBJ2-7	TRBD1	CATQPWTGDHYEQYF	TGTGCCACCCAACCTTGGACAGGAGACCACTACGAGCAGTACTTC
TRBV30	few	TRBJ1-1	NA	CAWAGRTEAFF	TGTGCCTGGGCAGGGCGGACTGAAGCTTTCTTT
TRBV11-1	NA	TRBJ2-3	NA	CASSLEAAVTDTQYF	TGTGCCAGCAGCTTAGAGGCAGCCGTCACAGATACGCAGTATTTT
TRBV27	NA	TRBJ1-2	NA	CASSLSRGLLGYTF	TGTGCCAGCAGTTTATCGAGAGGGCTCCTCGGCTACACCTTC
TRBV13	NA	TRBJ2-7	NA	CASSLGGRVGFYEQYF	TGTGCCAGCAGCTTAGGCGGCAGGGTCGGCTTCTACGAGCAGTACTTC
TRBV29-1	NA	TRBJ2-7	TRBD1	CSVGQGGVEQYF	TGCAGCGTGGGACAGGGAGGGGTCGAGCAGTACTTC
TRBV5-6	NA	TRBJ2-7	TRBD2	CASHPRGGSYEQYF	TGTGCCAGCCACCCTCGGGGGGGGTCTTACGAGCAGTACTTC